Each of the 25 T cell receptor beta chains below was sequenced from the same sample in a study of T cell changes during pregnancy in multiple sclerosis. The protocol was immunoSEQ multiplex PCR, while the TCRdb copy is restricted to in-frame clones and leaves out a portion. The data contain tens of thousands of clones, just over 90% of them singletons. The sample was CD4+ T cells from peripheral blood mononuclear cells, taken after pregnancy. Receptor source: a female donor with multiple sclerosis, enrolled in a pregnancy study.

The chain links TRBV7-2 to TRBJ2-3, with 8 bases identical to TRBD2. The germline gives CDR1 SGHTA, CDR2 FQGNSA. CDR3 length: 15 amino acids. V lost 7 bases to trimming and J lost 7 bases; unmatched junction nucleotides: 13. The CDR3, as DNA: TGTGCCAGCACTTTAGGGCTAGCGGGTACCAATACGCAGTATTTT. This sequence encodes CASTLGLAGTNTQYF.

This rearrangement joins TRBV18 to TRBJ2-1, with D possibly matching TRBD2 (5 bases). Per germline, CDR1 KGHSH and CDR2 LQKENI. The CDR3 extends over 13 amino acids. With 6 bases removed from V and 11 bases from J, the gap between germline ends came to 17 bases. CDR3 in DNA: TGTGCCAGCTCGATACTAGAGAGTGGGAAGCAGTTCTTC. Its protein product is CASSILESGKQFF.

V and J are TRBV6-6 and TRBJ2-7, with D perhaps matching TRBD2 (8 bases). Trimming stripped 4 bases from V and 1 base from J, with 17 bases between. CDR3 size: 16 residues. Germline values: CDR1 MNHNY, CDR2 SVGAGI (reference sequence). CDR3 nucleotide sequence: TGTGCCAGCAGTTCCCCAGGGGGGACTAGGTCCTACGAGCAGTACTTC. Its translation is CASSSPGGTRSYEQYF.

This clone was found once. The CDR3 DNA sequence: TGTGCCAGTAGTATCGGGGACAGGGAGACCCAGTACTTC. Translating gives CASSIGDRETQYF. This rearrangement joins TRBV19 to TRBJ2-5, with 8 bases lining up with TRBD1. V was pared by 3 bases and J by 5 bases, with 2 bases of the junction left unmatched. Looked up from germline, CDR1 is LNHDA and CDR2 is SQIVND (reference sequence). The CDR3 sequence is 13 residues long. The whole variable domain, remainder taken from reference TRBV19 and TRBJ2-5, is DGGITQSPKYLFRKEGQNVTLSCEQNLNHDAMYWYRQDPGQGLRLIYYSQIVNDFQKGDIAEGYSVSREKKESFPLTVTSAQKNPTAFYLCASSIGDRETQYFGPGTRLLVL.

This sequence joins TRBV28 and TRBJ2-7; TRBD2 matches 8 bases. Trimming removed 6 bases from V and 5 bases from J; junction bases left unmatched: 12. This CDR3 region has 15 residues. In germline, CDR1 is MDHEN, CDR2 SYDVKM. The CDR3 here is CASSQASGPANEQYF. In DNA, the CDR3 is TGTGCCAGCAGCCAGGCTAGCGGGCCCGCCAACGAGCAGTACTTC.

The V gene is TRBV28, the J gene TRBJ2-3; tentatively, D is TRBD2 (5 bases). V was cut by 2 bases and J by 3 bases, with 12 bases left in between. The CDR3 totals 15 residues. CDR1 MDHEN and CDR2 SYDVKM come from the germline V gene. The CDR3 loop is CASSLGERATDTQYF. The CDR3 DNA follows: TGTGCCAGCAGTTTAGGGGAGAGAGCGACAGATACGCAGTATTTT.

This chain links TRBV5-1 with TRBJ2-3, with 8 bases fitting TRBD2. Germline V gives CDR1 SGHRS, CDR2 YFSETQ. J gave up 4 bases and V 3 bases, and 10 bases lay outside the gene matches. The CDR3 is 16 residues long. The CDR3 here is CASSYSGDIYADTQYF. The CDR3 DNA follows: TGCGCCAGCAGCTATAGCGGGGATATCTACGCAGATACGCAGTATTTT.

CDR3: CASSSSRSGSYNEQFF. CDR3 DNA sequence: TGTGCCAGCAGCTCGTCAAGAAGCGGCTCCTACAATGAGCAGTTCTTC. The chain uses TRBV7-3 and TRBJ2-1; tentative D call: TRBD2 (5 bases). The germline V gene encodes CDR1 SGHTA and CDR2 FQGTGA. The V end was cut by 4 bases, the J end by 0 bases, with 13 bases between. The CDR3 covers 16 residues.

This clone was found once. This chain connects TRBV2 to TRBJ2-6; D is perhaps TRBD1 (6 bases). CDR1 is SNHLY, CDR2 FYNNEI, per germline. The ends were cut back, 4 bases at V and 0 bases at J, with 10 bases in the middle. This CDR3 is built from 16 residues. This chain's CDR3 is CASSGQAFSGANVLTF. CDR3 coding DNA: TGTGCCAGCAGTGGACAGGCATTCTCTGGGGCCAACGTCCTGACTTTC.

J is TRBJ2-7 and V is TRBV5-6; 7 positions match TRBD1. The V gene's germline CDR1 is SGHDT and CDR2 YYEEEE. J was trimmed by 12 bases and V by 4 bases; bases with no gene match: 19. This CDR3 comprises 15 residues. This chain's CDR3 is CASSAADRATSYRYF. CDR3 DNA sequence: TGTGCCAGCAGCGCCGCAGACAGGGCTACAAGCTATAGGTACTTC.

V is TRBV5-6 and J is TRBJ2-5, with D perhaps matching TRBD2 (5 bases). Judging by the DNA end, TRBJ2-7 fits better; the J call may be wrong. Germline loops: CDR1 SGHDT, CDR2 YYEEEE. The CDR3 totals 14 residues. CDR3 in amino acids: CASSPGIGYYEQYF. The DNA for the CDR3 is TGTGCCAGCAGCCCGGGAATAGGATACTACGAGCAGTACTTC.

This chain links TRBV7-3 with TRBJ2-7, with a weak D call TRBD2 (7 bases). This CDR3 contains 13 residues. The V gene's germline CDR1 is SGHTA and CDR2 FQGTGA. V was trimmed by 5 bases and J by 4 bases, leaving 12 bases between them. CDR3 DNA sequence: TGTGCCAGCAGCCAGGGAGGGGGTTACGAGCAGTACTTC. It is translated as CASSQGGGYEQYF. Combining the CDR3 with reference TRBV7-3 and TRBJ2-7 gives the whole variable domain GAGVSQTPSNKVTEKGKYVELRCDPISGHTALYWYRQSLGQGPEFLIYFQGTGAADDSGLPNDRFFAVRPEGSVSTLKIQRTERGDSAVYLCASSQGGGYEQYFGPGTRLTVT.

DNA of the CDR3: TGTGCCAGTAGTATAGGACAGGGGGATGGCTACACCTTC. Translated: CASSIGQGDGYTF. The chain carries TRBV19 and TRBJ1-2, with 9 bases aligning to TRBD1. J was trimmed by 6 bases and V by 1 base; bases with no gene match: 0. CDR3 size: 13 residues. Per the germline V gene, CDR1 is LNHDA and CDR2 is SQIVND (reference sequence).

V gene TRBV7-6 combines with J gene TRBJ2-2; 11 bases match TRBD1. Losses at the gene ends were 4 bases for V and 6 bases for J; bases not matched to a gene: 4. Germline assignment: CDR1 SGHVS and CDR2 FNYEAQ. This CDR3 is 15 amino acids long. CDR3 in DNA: TGTGCCAGCAGCTCCGGGACAGGGGGATCCGGGGAGCTGTTTTTT. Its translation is CASSSGTGGSGELFF.

The DNA for the CDR3 is TGTGCCAGCAGTGGGGACAGCTCCTACGAGCAGTACTTC. Its translation is CASSGDSSYEQYF. V and J are TRBV2 and TRBJ2-7; TRBD1 matches at 7 bases. Germline V gives CDR1 SNHLY, CDR2 FYNNEI. CDR3 size: 13 residues. With 4 bases clipped from V and 0 bases from J, the junction kept 0 bases outside the gene matches.

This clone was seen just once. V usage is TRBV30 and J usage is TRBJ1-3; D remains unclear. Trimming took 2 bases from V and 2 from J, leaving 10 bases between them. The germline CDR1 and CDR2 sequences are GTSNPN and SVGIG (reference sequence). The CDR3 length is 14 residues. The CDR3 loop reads CAWSPGIPGNTIYF. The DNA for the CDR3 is TGTGCCTGGAGTCCGGGGATACCTGGAAACACCATATATTTT.

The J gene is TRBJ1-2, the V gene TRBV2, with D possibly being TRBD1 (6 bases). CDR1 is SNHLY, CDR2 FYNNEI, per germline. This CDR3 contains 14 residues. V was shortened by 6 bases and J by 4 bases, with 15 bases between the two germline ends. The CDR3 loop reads CASRSRGAVYGYTF. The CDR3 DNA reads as TGTGCCAGCAGGTCGCGGGGGGCCGTCTATGGCTACACCTTC.

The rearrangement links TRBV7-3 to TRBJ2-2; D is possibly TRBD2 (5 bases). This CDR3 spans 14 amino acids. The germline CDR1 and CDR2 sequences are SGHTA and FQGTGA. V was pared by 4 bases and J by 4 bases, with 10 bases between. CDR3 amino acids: CASSSSSFTGELFF. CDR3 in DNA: TGTGCCAGCAGCTCATCTAGCTTCACCGGGGAGCTGTTTTTT.

The CDR3, as DNA: TGTGCCAGCGTAGGGACAGGGCTCCCCAATCAGCCCCAGCATTTT. Amino acids: CASVGTGLPNQPQHF. The chain combines TRBV6-1 with TRBJ1-5; TRBD1 aligns across 9 bases. Germline V CDR1 and CDR2: MNHNS, SASEGT. V was clipped by 8 bases and J by 3 bases; unmatched bases: 8. This CDR3 has 15 amino acids.

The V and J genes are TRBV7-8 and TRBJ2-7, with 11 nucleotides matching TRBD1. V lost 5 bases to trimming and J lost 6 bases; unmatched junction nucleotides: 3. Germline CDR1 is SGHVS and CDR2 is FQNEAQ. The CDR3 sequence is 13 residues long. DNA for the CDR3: TGTGCCAGCAGCGGAGGGACAGGGGGCGAGCAGTACTTC. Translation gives CASSGGTGGEQYF.

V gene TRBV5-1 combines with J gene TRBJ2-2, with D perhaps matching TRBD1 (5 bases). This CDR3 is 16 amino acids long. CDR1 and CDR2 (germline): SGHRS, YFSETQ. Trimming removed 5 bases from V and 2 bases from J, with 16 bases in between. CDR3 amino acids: CASSSKITGNTGELFF. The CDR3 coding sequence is TGCGCCAGCAGTTCTAAAATCACAGGAAACACCGGGGAGCTGTTTTTT.

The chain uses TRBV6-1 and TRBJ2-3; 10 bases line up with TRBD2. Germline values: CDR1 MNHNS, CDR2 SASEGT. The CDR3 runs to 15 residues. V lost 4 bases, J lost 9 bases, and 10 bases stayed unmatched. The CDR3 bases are TGTGCCAGCAGTGGGTTAGCGGGGGGCCATGGAACGCAGTATTTT. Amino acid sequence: CASSGLAGGHGTQYF.

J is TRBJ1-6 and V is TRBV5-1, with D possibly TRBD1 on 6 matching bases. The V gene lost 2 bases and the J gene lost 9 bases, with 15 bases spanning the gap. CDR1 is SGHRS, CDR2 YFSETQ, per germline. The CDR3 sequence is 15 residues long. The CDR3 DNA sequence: TGCGCCAGCAGCTTCTCTGAGGGGGAACCTTCACCCCTCCACTTT. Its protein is CASSFSEGEPSPLHF.

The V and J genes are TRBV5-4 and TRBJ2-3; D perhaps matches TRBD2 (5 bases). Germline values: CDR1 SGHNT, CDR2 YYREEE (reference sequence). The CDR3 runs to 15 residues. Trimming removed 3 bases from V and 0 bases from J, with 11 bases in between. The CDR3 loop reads CASSSDWTSTDTQYF. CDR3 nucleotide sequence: TGTGCCAGCAGCTCGGACTGGACTAGCACAGATACGCAGTATTTT.

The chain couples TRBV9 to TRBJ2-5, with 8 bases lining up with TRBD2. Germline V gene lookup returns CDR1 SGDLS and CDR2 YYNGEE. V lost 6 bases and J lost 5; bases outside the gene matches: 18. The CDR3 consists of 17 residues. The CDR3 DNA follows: TGTGCCAGCACAACCAATGCCCTCGGACTAGCTACGGAGACCCAGTACTTC. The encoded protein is CASTTNALGLATETQYF.